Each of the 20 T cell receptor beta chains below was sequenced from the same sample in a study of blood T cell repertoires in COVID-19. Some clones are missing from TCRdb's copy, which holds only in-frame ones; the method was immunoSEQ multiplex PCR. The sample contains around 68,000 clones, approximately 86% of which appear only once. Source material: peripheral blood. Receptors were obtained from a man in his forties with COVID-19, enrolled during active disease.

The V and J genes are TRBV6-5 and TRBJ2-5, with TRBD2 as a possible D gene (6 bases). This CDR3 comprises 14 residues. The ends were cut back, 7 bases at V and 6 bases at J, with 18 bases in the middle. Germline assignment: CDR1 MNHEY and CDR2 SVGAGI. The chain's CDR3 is CASTGAGPGKTQYF. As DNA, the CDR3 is TGTGCCAGCACGGGCGCGGGGCCGGGGAAGACCCAGTACTTC.

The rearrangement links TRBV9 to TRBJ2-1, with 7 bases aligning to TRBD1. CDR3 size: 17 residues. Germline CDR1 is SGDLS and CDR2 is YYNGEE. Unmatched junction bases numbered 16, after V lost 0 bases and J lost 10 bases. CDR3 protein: CASSVGTGVGSKGEQFF. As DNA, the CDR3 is TGTGCCAGCAGCGTAGGAACAGGGGTAGGGTCTAAGGGAGAGCAGTTCTTC.

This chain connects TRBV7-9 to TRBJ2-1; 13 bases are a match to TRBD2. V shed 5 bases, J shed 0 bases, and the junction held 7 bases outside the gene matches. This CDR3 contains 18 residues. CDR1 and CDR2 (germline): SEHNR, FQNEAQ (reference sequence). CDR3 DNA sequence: TGTGCCAGCAGCCGACTAGCGGGGGGCACGAGCTCCTACAATGAGCAGTTCTTC. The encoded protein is CASSRLAGGTSSYNEQFF.

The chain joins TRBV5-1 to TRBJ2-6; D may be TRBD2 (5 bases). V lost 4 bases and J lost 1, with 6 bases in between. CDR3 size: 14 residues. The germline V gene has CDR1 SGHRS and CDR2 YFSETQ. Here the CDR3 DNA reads TGCGCCAGCAGCGGGGAGTCTGGGGCCAACGTCCTGACTTTC. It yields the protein CASSGESGANVLTF.

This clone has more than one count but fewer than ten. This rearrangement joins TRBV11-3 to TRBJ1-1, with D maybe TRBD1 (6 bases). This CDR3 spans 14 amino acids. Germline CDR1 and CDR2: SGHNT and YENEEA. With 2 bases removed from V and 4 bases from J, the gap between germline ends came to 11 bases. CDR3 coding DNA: TGTGCCAGCAGCTTATTGGGGGCGAGCACTGAAGCTTTCTTT. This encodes CASSLLGASTEAFF.

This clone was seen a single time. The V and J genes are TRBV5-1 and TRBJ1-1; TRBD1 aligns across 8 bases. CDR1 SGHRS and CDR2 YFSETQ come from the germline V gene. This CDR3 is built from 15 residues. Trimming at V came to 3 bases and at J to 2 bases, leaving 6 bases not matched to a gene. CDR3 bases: TGCGCCAGCAGCTGGCACAGGGGGGAAAACACTGAAGCTTTCTTT. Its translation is CASSWHRGENTEAFF.

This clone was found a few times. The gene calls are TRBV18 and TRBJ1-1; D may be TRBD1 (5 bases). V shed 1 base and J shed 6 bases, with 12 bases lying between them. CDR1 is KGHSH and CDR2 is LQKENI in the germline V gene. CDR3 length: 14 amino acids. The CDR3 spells CASSPQGREAEAFF. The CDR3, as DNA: TGTGCCAGCTCACCACAGGGGAGGGAAGCTGAAGCTTTCTTT.

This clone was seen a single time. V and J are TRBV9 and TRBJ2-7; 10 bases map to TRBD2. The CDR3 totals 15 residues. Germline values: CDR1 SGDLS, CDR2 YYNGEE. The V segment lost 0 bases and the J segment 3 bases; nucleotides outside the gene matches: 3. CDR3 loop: CASSVGGTSDYEQYF. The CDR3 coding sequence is TGTGCCAGCAGCGTAGGCGGGACTAGCGACTACGAGCAGTACTTC.

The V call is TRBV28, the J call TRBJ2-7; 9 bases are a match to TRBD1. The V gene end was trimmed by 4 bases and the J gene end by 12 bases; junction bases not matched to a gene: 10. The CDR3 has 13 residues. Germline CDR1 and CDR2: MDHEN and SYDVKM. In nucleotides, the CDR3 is TGTGCCAGCAGTTCCCCACCCGGGACAGGGAGGTACTTC. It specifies CASSSPPGTGRYF.

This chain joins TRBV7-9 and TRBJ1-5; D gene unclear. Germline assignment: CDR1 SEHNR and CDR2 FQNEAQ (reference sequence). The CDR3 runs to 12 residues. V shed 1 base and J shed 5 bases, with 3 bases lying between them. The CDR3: CASSLGDQPQHF. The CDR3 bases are TGTGCCAGCAGCTTAGGAGATCAGCCCCAGCATTTT.

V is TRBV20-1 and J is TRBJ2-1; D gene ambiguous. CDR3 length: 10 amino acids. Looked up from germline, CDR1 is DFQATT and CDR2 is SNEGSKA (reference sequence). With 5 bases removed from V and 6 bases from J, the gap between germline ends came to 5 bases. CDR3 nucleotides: TGCAGTGCTTTTCGCAATGAGCAGTTCTTC. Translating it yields CSAFRNEQFF.

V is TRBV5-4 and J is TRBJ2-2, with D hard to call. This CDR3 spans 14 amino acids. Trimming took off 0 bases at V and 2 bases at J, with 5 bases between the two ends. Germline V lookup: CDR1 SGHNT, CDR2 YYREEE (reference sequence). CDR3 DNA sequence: TGTGCCAGCAGCTTGGCAGGAAACACCGGGGAGCTGTTTTTT. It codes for CASSLAGNTGELFF.

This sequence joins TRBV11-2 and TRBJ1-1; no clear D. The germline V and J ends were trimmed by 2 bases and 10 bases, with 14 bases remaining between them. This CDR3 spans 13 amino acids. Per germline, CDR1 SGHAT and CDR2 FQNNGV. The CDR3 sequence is CASSLMVAEGAFF. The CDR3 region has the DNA TGTGCCAGCAGCTTAATGGTGGCTGAGGGAGCTTTCTTT.

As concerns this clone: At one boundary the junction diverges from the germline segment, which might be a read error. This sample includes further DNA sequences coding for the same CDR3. CDR3 residues: CASSQGPTGSHQPQHF. For the CDR3, the DNA is TGTGCCAGCAGCCAAGGGCCTACAGGTTCTCATCAGCCCCAACATTTT. This chain joins TRBV3-1 (or the pseudogene TRBV3-2) and TRBJ1-5; D might be TRBD1 (5 bases). The CDR3 runs to 16 residues. The germline V gene encodes CDR1 LGHDT and CDR2 YNNKEL (reference sequence).

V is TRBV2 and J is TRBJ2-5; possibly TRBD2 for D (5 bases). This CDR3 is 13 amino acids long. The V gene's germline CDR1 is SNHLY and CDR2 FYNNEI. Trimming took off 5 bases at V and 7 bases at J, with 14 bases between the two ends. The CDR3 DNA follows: TGTGCCAGCAGTACGGACTTGCTCTCGACCCAGTACTTC. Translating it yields CASSTDLLSTQYF.

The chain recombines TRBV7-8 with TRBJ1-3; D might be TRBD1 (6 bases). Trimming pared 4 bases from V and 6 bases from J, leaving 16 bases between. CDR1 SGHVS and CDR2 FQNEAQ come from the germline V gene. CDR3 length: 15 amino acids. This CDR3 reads CASSSTPGELNTIYF. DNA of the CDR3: TGTGCCAGCAGCTCGACCCCAGGGGAGTTAAACACCATATATTTT.

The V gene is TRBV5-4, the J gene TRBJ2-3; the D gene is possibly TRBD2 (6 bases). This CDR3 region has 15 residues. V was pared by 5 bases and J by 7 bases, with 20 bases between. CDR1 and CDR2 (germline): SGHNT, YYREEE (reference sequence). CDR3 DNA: TGTGCCAGCAGAGAGGAGGGAGGTAGCTTGTATACGCAGTATTTT. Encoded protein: CASREEGGSLYTQYF. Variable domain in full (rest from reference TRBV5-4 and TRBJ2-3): ETGVTQSPTHLIKTRGQQVTLRCSSQSGHNTVSWYQQALGQGPQFIFQYYREEENGRGNFPPRFSGLQFPNYSSELNVNALELDDSALYLCASREEGGSLYTQYFGPGTRLTVL.

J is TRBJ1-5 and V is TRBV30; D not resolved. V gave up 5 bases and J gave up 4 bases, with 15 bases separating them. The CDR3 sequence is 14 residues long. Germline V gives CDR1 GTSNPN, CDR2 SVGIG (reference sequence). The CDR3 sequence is CAWDRGQANQPQHF. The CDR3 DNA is TGTGCCTGGGATAGAGGGCAGGCGAATCAGCCCCAGCATTTT. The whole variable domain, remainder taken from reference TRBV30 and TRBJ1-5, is SQTIHQWPATLVQPVGSPLSLECTVEGTSNPNLYWYRQAAGRGLQLLFYSVGIGQISSEVPQNLSASRPQDRQFILSSKKLLLSDSGFYLCAWDRGQANQPQHFGDGTRLSIL.

As DNA, the CDR3 is TGTGCCTGGAGGGCTAGCGGGGGTACAGATACGCAGTATTTT. As protein: CAWRASGGTDTQYF. The chain is built from TRBV30 and TRBJ2-3; 10 positions match TRBD2. Trimming removed 3 bases from V and 3 bases from J; junction bases left unmatched: 3. Germline V gene data show CDR1 as GTSNPN and CDR2 as SVGIG (reference sequence). The CDR3 runs to 14 residues.

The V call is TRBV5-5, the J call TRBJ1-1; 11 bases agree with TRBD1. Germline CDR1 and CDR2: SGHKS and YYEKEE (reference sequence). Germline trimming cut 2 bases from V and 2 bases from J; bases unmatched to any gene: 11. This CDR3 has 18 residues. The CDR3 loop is CASSLRTGGIIENTEAFF. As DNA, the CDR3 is TGTGCCAGCAGCTTAAGGACAGGGGGCATAATAGAAAACACTGAAGCTTTCTTT.